A selection of T cell receptor beta chains follows, all from one sample in a study of shared clonotypes between healthy human individuals. Profiling relied on immunoSEQ multiplex PCR, and the TCRdb table lists in-frame clones only, not all of them. Of a few million clones listed, approximately 92% are singletons. Input material: naive CD4+ T cells sorted from blood. These receptors came from a young man in good health. CDR3s include the opening cysteine and the closing phenylalanine or tryptophan. The D gene is left open where the match is weak. Some rows have no size entry. The others give once, few or many, or a class for an expanded clone.

V gene: TRBV5-4; D gene: -; J gene: TRBJ2-7; clone size: -; CDR3 DNA: TGTGCCAGCAGCTTGGTGCAGGGGAGCTCCTACGAGCAGTACTTC; CDR3 protein: CASSLVQGSSYEQYF
V gene: TRBV10-3; D gene: -; J gene: TRBJ1-1; clone size: -; CDR3 DNA: TGTGCCATCAGTGACGTTAGACAGGAGAACACTGAAGCTTTCTTT; CDR3 protein: CAISDVRQENTEAFF
V gene: TRBV6-1; D gene: -; J gene: TRBJ1-5; clone size: -; CDR3 DNA: TGTGCCAGCACCATTCATAGCAATCAGCCCCAGCATTTT; CDR3 protein: CASTIHSNQPQHF
V gene: TRBV5-4; D gene: TRBD1; J gene: TRBJ1-4; clone size: -; CDR3 DNA: TGTGCCAGCAGCGCGACAGGGAGGGATGAAAAACTGTTTTTT; CDR3 protein: CASSATGRDEKLFF
V gene: TRBV19; D gene: -; J gene: TRBJ2-2; clone size: -; CDR3 DNA: TGTGCCAGTGCGAGACAGGCGCCCGGGGAGCTGTTTTTT; CDR3 protein: CASARQAPGELFF
V gene: TRBV30; D gene: -; J gene: TRBJ2-3; clone size: -; CDR3 DNA: TGTGCCTGGAGCGGGGGCGACACAGATACGCAGTATTTT; CDR3 protein: CAWSGGDTDTQYF
V gene: TRBV14; D gene: TRBD1; J gene: TRBJ1-5; clone size: -; CDR3 DNA: TGTGCCAGCAGCCAAACCGGACAGGGGGGAGGGACCCAGCATTTT; CDR3 protein: CASSQTGQGGGTQHF
V gene: TRBV5-6; D gene: TRBD2; J gene: TRBJ2-7; clone size: -; CDR3 DNA: TGTGCCAGCAGCCGCCGAAGACTAGCGGATGGCTACGAGCAGTACTTC; CDR3 protein: CASSRRRLADGYEQYF
V gene: TRBV6-5; D gene: TRBD1; J gene: TRBJ2-5; clone size: -; CDR3 DNA: TGTGCCAGCAGTTACGGAGGACAGGGGAGGGAGACCCAGTACTTC; CDR3 protein: CASSYGGQGRETQYF
V gene: TRBV7-2; D gene: TRBD2; J gene: TRBJ2-1; clone size: -; CDR3 DNA: TGTGCCAGCAGCCCTGGCGGGCTAGCGGGCCACAATGAGCAGTTCTTC; CDR3 protein: CASSPGGLAGHNEQFF
V gene: TRBV2; D gene: TRBD2; J gene: TRBJ2-3; clone size: -; CDR3 DNA: TGTGCCAGCACAAGGACTAGCGGGAGGGATACGCAGTATTTT; CDR3 protein: CASTRTSGRDTQYF
V gene: TRBV25-1; D gene: -; J gene: TRBJ2-7; clone size: -; CDR3 DNA: TGTGCCAGCAGTGAGTCTGGGGGGGCTACCCGCGAGCAGTACTTC; CDR3 protein: CASSESGGATREQYF
V gene: TRBV28; D gene: TRBD1; J gene: TRBJ2-7; clone size: -; CDR3 DNA: TGTGCCAGCAGTTACAGGCAGGGGGCCTACGAGCAGTACTTC; CDR3 protein: CASSYRQGAYEQYF
V gene: TRBV10-1; D gene: -; J gene: TRBJ2-1; clone size: -; CDR3 DNA: TGCGCCACCGGGACTTCTGAGAGGAATGAGCAGTTCTTC; CDR3 protein: CATGTSERNEQFF
V gene: TRBV7-2; D gene: -; J gene: TRBJ1-5; clone size: -; CDR3 DNA: TGTGCCAGCAGTTTAGGACAGCGCAATCAGCCCCAGCATTTT; CDR3 protein: CASSLGQRNQPQHF
V gene: TRBV7-2; D gene: -; J gene: TRBJ1-2; clone size: -; CDR3 DNA: TGTGCCAGCAGCCAGTCCCAGGGACTTGGCTACACCTTC; CDR3 protein: CASSQSQGLGYTF
V gene: TRBV7-2; D gene: TRBD2; J gene: TRBJ2-1; clone size: -; CDR3 DNA: TGTGCCAGCAGCCAAAGGTCGGGAGGAACCAATGAGCAGTTCTTC; CDR3 protein: CASSQRSGGTNEQFF
V gene: TRBV30; D gene: TRBD2; J gene: TRBJ2-3; clone size: -; CDR3 DNA: TGTGCCTGGAGTGCCCCCATAGGGAGGGCGTCCCAAGCCACAGATACGCAGTATTTT; CDR3 protein: CAWSAPIGRASQATDTQYF
V gene: TRBV5-1; D gene: -; J gene: TRBJ2-5; clone size: once; CDR3 DNA: TGCGCCAGCAGCCGGGGATCGGCGGAGACCCAGTACTTC; CDR3 protein: CASSRGSAETQYF
V gene: TRBV10-3; D gene: TRBD2; J gene: TRBJ2-2; clone size: -; CDR3 DNA: TGTGCCATCAGTGAAAGTCTCGGACTAGCGGGAGATAATTCCGGGGAGCTGTTTTTT; CDR3 protein: CAISESLGLAGDNSGELFF
V gene: TRBV6-6; D gene: -; J gene: TRBJ2-6; clone size: -; CDR3 DNA: TGTGCCAGCAGAGGGACACAAGCCAACGTCCTGACTTTC; CDR3 protein: CASRGTQANVLTF
V gene: TRBV28; D gene: -; J gene: TRBJ1-6; clone size: -; CDR3 DNA: TGTGCCAGCAGAGGGAGCTCCTATAATTCACCCCTCCACTTT; CDR3 protein: CASRGSSYNSPLHF
V gene: TRBV29-1; D gene: TRBD2; J gene: TRBJ2-1; clone size: -; CDR3 DNA: TGCAGCGTTCTAGCGGGGGGTCTCTCCTACAATGAGCAGTTCTTC; CDR3 protein: CSVLAGGLSYNEQFF
V gene: TRBV21-1; D gene: -; J gene: TRBJ1-2; clone size: -; CDR3 DNA: TGTGCCAGCAGCCGTCGGGTTCCTGATTGGGGCTACACCTTC; CDR3 protein: CASSRRVPDWGYTF
V gene: TRBV11-3; D gene: -; J gene: TRBJ2-7; clone size: -; CDR3 DNA: TGTGCCAGCAGCTTGGACAGTTCGGACGAGCAGTACTTC; CDR3 protein: CASSLDSSDEQYF
V gene: TRBV19; D gene: -; J gene: TRBJ1-5; clone size: -; CDR3 DNA: TGTGCCAGTAGTATAGGGACAACCAGGCAGCCCCAGCATTTT; CDR3 protein: CASSIGTTRQPQHF
V gene: TRBV7-9; D gene: -; J gene: TRBJ2-5; clone size: -; CDR3 DNA: TGTGCCAGCAGCTTTTGGAGCGGGGAGACCCAGTACTTC; CDR3 protein: CASSFWSGETQYF
V gene: TRBV6-5; D gene: -; J gene: TRBJ2-2; clone size: -; CDR3 DNA: TGTGCCAGCAGTTCGGCAGGGGCGAACACCGGGGAGCTGTTTTTT; CDR3 protein: CASSSAGANTGELFF
V gene: TRBV18; D gene: -; J gene: TRBJ2-7; clone size: -; CDR3 DNA: TGTGCCAGCTCACCCGCAGGGGGGGTCTACGAGCAGTACTTC; CDR3 protein: CASSPAGGVYEQYF
V gene: TRBV28; D gene: TRBD1; J gene: TRBJ1-6; clone size: -; CDR3 DNA: TGTGCCAGCAGTCTGACCCAACCGGGACAGTCATGCCACTTT; CDR3 protein: CASSLTQPGQSCHF
V gene: TRBV7-9; D gene: TRBD2; J gene: TRBJ2-7; clone size: -; CDR3 DNA: TGTGCCAGCAGCTTAGCGACTAGCGGGGGCTACGAGCAGTACTTC; CDR3 protein: CASSLATSGGYEQYF
V gene: TRBV18; D gene: TRBD2; J gene: TRBJ2-3; clone size: -; CDR3 DNA: TGTGCCAGCTCACCGCGGGGGGCAACAGATACGCAGTATTTT; CDR3 protein: CASSPRGATDTQYF
V gene: TRBV2; D gene: TRBD2; J gene: TRBJ2-3; clone size: -; CDR3 DNA: TGTGCCAGCAGTGAAACGACTAGCGGCAACACAGATACGCAGTATTTT; CDR3 protein: CASSETTSGNTDTQYF
V gene: TRBV7-2; D gene: -; J gene: TRBJ2-3; clone size: -; CDR3 DNA: TGTGCCGGCAGCTTAAACAGCATTACTAGCACAGATACGCAGTATTTT; CDR3 protein: CAGSLNSITSTDTQYF
V gene: TRBV2; D gene: TRBD1; J gene: TRBJ2-7; clone size: -; CDR3 DNA: TGTGCCAGCAGAAAGCGACAGGGGGACTACGAGCAGTACTTC; CDR3 protein: CASRKRQGDYEQYF
V gene: TRBV6-1; D gene: -; J gene: TRBJ1-2; clone size: -; CDR3 DNA: TGTGCCAGCAGTCGATCCGGAGATAACTATGGCTACACCTTC; CDR3 protein: CASSRSGDNYGYTF
V gene: TRBV5-5; D gene: TRBD2; J gene: TRBJ2-7; clone size: -; CDR3 DNA: TGTGCCAGCAGTTTCGAGCGGGGGAGCTCCTACGAGCAGTACTTC; CDR3 protein: CASSFERGSSYEQYF
V gene: TRBV7-9; D gene: TRBD2; J gene: TRBJ2-3; clone size: -; CDR3 DNA: TGTGCCAGCAGCTTAGGCACAAAGGGCGGGAGTGGCACAGATACGCAGTATTTT; CDR3 protein: CASSLGTKGGSGTDTQYF
V gene: TRBV5-8; D gene: TRBD2; J gene: TRBJ2-5; clone size: -; CDR3 DNA: TGTGCCAGCAGCTTGGAGGGGACTAGCGGGAGAGGACAAGAGACCCAGTACTTC; CDR3 protein: CASSLEGTSGRGQETQYF
V gene: TRBV4-1; D gene: -; J gene: TRBJ2-1; clone size: -; CDR3 DNA: TGCGCCAGCAGCCAGGGACCACGGATCCACAATGAGCAGTTCTTC; CDR3 protein: CASSQGPRIHNEQFF
V gene: TRBV10-2; D gene: -; J gene: TRBJ1-1; clone size: once; CDR3 DNA: TGCGCCAGCACTGAGCCAGGGAACACTGAAGCTTTCTTT; CDR3 protein: CASTEPGNTEAFF
V gene: TRBV6-1; D gene: TRBD2; J gene: TRBJ2-5; clone size: -; CDR3 DNA: TGTGCCAGCAGTGATATGGGGGGGCAAGAGACCCAGTACTTC; CDR3 protein: CASSDMGGQETQYF
V gene: TRBV15; D gene: -; J gene: TRBJ2-5; clone size: -; CDR3 DNA: TGTGCCACCAGCAGAGATATAGAGACCCAGTACTTC; CDR3 protein: CATSRDIETQYF
V gene: TRBV14; D gene: -; J gene: TRBJ1-1; clone size: -; CDR3 DNA: TGTGCCAGCAGCGTGCGGGATACTGAAGCTTTCTTT; CDR3 protein: CASSVRDTEAFF
V gene: TRBV5-1; D gene: -; J gene: TRBJ2-7; clone size: -; CDR3 DNA: TGCGCCAGCAGCTTGGCGCTCCGGGGCGGGAAAGACTCCTACGAGCAGTACTTC; CDR3 protein: CASSLALRGGKDSYEQYF
V gene: TRBV7-2; D gene: TRBD1; J gene: TRBJ1-2; clone size: once; CDR3 DNA: TGTGCCAGCAGCCCACGGGGACAGTGGCCAATGAGGGGAAATGGCTACACCTTC; CDR3 protein: CASSPRGQWPMRGNGYTF
V gene: TRBV11-2; D gene: -; J gene: TRBJ2-1; clone size: -; CDR3 DNA: TGTGCCAGCAGCTTTACCCAAAGGCAGGGAAGAGGAAATGAGCAGTTCTTC; CDR3 protein: CASSFTQRQGRGNEQFF
V gene: TRBV5-1; D gene: TRBD2; J gene: TRBJ2-3; clone size: -; CDR3 DNA: TGCGCCAGCAGCGTGAAGCGGGGGGGCACAGATACGCAGTATTTT; CDR3 protein: CASSVKRGGTDTQYF
V gene: TRBV7-9; D gene: -; J gene: TRBJ2-3; clone size: -; CDR3 DNA: TGTGCCAGCAGCCCCCCCCCTCTCTTGACGGATCGAAGCACAGATACGCAGTATTTT; CDR3 protein: CASSPPPLLTDRSTDTQYF
V gene: TRBV6-5; D gene: -; J gene: TRBJ2-5; clone size: -; CDR3 DNA: TGTGCCAGCAGTAACCGTGGTGGGAAGACCCAGTACTTC; CDR3 protein: CASSNRGGKTQYF
V gene: TRBV19; D gene: -; J gene: TRBJ2-7; clone size: -; CDR3 DNA: TGTGCCAGTAGTACAACCGGGAAAAGCTCCTACGAGCAGTACTTC; CDR3 protein: CASSTTGKSSYEQYF